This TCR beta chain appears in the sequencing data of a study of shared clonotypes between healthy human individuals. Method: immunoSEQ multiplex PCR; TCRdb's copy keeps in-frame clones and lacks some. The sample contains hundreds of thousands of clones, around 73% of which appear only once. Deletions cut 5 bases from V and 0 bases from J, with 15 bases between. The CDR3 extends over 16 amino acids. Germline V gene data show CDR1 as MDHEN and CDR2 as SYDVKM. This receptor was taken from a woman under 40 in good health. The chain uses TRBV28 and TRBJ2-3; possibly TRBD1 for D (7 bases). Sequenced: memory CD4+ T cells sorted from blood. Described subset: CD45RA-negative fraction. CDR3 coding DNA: TGTGCCAGCAGTCCCAACAGGGGACTCAGCACAGATACGCAGTATTTT. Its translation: CASSPNRGLSTDTQYF.